This T cell receptor beta chain was sequenced for a study of T cells in Graves' hyperthyroidism and ophthalmopathy. Study-wide context: Peripheral blood was secured at the point of initial diagnosis, before any treatment. Whole-study findings and limits: It was a median 6.5 months before onset that the model predicted ophthalmopathy.

Stable disease denoted Graves' hyperthyroidism without ophthalmopathy progression within 18 months. Patients aged 18 to 65 had newly diagnosed hyperthyroidism lasting under 2 months. This CDR3 has 15 residues. The J segment lost 4 bases and the V segment lost 1 base, leaving 7 bases of the junction unmatched. CDR1 DFQATT and CDR2 SNEGSKA come from the germline V gene (reference sequence). Regarding this clonotype: The target antigen is unknown.

Using RNA transcripts as the source, TCR beta CDR3 regions were amplified. An initial round of RT-PCR targeting the TCR CDR3 relied on the HTBI primer set. A single record per CDR3 protein comes from TCRdb applying MiXCR to the multiplex PCR reads. The sample contains under 650,000 distinct CDR3 sequences, around 15% of which appear only once. Sequenced input: blood. The clonotype was recovered from a woman aged 30 to 39 with Graves' hyperthyroidism. V gene TRBV20-1 combines with J gene TRBJ2-7, with TRBD1 identical over 10 bases. CDR3 nucleotides: TGCAGTGCTAGAGTCTTGGGACAGGGGATATACGAGCAGTACTTC. It encodes CSARVLGQGIYEQYF.